One sample yielded the 28 T cell receptor beta chains listed below, sequenced in a study of blood T cells in healthy people across ages. Primers used in a second PCR of roughly 6 to 11 cycles were a sample-barcoded 5' primer and a J-beta primer mix. Via MiXCR, TCRdb re-called the 5' RACE reads, giving one row per CDR3 protein. The table records about 1.4 million distinct CDR3 sequences, 59% of them present only once. Sequencing was performed on blood. The receptors stem from a man between 18 and 29 years old in good health.

J is TRBJ2-5 and V is TRBV24-1; 10 bases agree with TRBD1. V lost 4 bases to trimming and J lost 4 bases; unmatched junction nucleotides: 5. Germline CDR1 KGHDR, CDR2 SFDVKD. This CDR3 is 15 amino acids long. Here the CDR3 reads CATSERDRGSETQYF. The CDR3 DNA sequence: TGTGCCACCAGTGAACGGGACAGGGGATCAGAGACCCAGTACTTC.

The V gene is TRBV4-2, the J gene TRBJ2-5; no reliable D call. Germline assignment: CDR1 LGHNA and CDR2 YNFKEQ. The ends were cut back, 0 bases at V and 0 bases at J, with 8 bases in the middle. The CDR3 has 15 residues. CDR3 amino acids: CASSQDLGNQETQYF. In nucleotides, the CDR3 is TGTGCCAGCAGCCAAGATCTAGGCAACCAAGAGACCCAGTACTTC.

This clonotype turned up a few times. The chain employs TRBV4-3 and TRBJ1-2; 7 bases fit TRBD1. CDR1 and CDR2 (germline): LGHNA, YSLEER. V was clipped by 0 bases and J by 3 bases; unmatched bases: 7. The CDR3 runs 16 residues. CDR3: CASSQDGQEGHYGYTF. The CDR3 DNA reads as TGCGCCAGCAGCCAAGACGGACAGGAGGGGCACTATGGCTACACCTTC.

This clonotype has just a few counts. This chain connects TRBV20-1 to TRBJ2-1; D is possibly TRBD2 (5 bases). This CDR3 is built from 12 residues. Germline CDR1 reads DFQATT; CDR2 reads SNEGSKA (reference sequence). V was clipped by 3 bases and J by 5 bases, with 8 bases between them. This CDR3 reads CSASDYNNEQFF. The DNA for the CDR3 is TGCAGTGCTAGTGACTACAACAATGAGCAGTTCTTC.

The chain links TRBV4-3 to TRBJ2-3; 8 nucleotides match TRBD1. V was pared by 1 base and J by 4 bases, with 7 bases of the junction left unmatched. From germline, CDR1 is LGHNA and CDR2 YSLEER. This CDR3 contains 16 residues. The CDR3 sequence: CASSQVFQGAPDTQYF. The DNA for the CDR3 is TGCGCCAGCAGCCAAGTTTTTCAGGGGGCTCCAGATACGCAGTATTTT.

The V call is TRBV21-1, the J call TRBJ2-4; TRBD1, the table's D call, lacks a check against the DNA. Matching the DNA end better, TRBJ2-7 makes the J call doubtful. TRBV21-1 corresponds to a pseudogene. The CDR3 is 16 amino acids. CDR3 bases: TGTGCCAGCAGCAAAAAGAGACCGAAAGGGGCCTACGAGCAGTACTTC. Translating gives CASSKKRPKGAYEQYF.

The chain combines TRBV4-1 with TRBJ2-1; D gene ambiguous. Germline CDR1 is MGHRA and CDR2 is YSYEKL. V was shortened by 1 base and J by 10 bases, with 14 bases between the two germline ends. The CDR3 loop spans 14 amino acids. The CDR3: CASSQGSASYEQFF. The CDR3, as DNA: TGCGCCAGCAGCCAAGGGTCTGCCTCCTACGAGCAGTTCTTC.

The rearrangement joins TRBV29-1 to TRBJ1-2; weak D call: TRBD1 (5 bases). CDR1 and CDR2 (germline): SQVTM, ANQGSEA. Trimming removed 5 bases at V and 3 bases at J, with 10 bases between. The CDR3 loop spans 12 amino acids. The CDR3 region has the DNA TGCAGCGTTTTGGGGCTAGACTATGGCTACACCTTC. The encoded protein is CSVLGLDYGYTF.

This clonotype was seen only once. This sequence joins TRBV6-2 or TRBV6-3 and TRBJ2-1; 12 positions match TRBD2. Trimming at V came to 0 bases and at J to 0 bases, leaving 9 bases not matched to a gene. The CDR3 length is 20 residues. Per germline, CDR1 MNHEY and CDR2 SVGEGT. CDR3 DNA sequence: TGTGCCAGCAGTTACTCGAAGGTGCTAGCGGGAGGGTCCTCCTACAATGAGCAGTTCTTC. It encodes CASSYSKVLAGGSSYNEQFF.

This sequence joins TRBV12-3 or TRBV12-4 and TRBJ1-2, with D possibly TRBD1 on 6 matching bases. The CDR3 is 15 amino acids. The V gene lost 6 bases and the J gene lost 6 bases, with 20 bases spanning the gap. The CDR3: CASSLGGRPRHGYTF. CDR3 in DNA: TGTGCCAGCAGCCTAGGGGGGAGGCCGCGCCATGGCTACACCTTC.

This chain connects TRBV28 to TRBJ1-4; the D is unclear. The CDR3 is 15 amino acids. Looked up from germline, CDR1 is MDHEN and CDR2 is SYDVKM. Trimming took 4 bases from V and 3 from J, leaving 12 bases between them. The CDR3 is CASSSSTLPNEKLFF. For the CDR3, the DNA is TGTGCCAGCAGTTCCTCTACGTTGCCTAATGAAAAACTGTTTTTT.

There are many counts of this clonotype. Sequence at one end of the junction differs from germline and may be a read error. This chain joins TRBV12-3 or TRBV12-4 and TRBJ2-1; 7 positions match TRBD1. CDR3 size: 14 residues. CDR3 nucleotides: TGCGCCAGCAGCCTAACAGGGGTTTACAATGAGCAGTTCTTC. It codes for CASSLTGVYNEQFF.

This chain joins TRBV29-1 and TRBJ2-1, with 8 bases aligning to TRBD2. The J call may be incorrect, as the DNA end agrees better with TRBJ2-7. The germline V gene encodes CDR1 SQVTM and CDR2 ANQGSEA. This CDR3 has 13 residues. Written as DNA, the CDR3 is TGCAGCGCCTCTAGCGGGTGGTACAATGAGCAGTACTTC. Amino acids: CSASSGWYNEQYF.

For this clonotype: This may stem from a read error, because a much larger clone lies one nucleotide away. The chain has TRBV6-2 or TRBV6-3 and TRBJ2-2; D not resolved. CDR1 and CDR2 (germline): MNHEY, SVGEGT. The CDR3 has 11 residues. CDR3 protein: CTSSNTGELFF. The DNA of the CDR3 is TGTACCAGCAGTAACACCGGGGAGCTGTTTTTT.

The sample holds a few counts of this clonotype. The genes are TRBV15 and TRBJ2-1; unclear D gene. CDR1 is LNHNV, CDR2 YYDKDF, per germline (reference sequence). CDR3 length: 12 amino acids. V was clipped by 4 bases and J by 5 bases, with 6 bases between them. CDR3 sequence reads: CATSKIHNEQFF. The CDR3 region has the DNA TGTGCCACCAGCAAAATTCACAATGAGCAGTTCTTC.

The chain couples TRBV29-1 to TRBJ2-4; 15 nucleotides agree with TRBD2. Near its end, the DNA agrees better with TRBJ2-7, so the J call may be wrong. This CDR3 has 15 residues. Looked up from germline, CDR1 is SQVTM and CDR2 is ANQGSEA. In DNA, the CDR3 is TGCAGCGTCCAGGGACTAGCGGGGGGCTGGTACGAGCAGTACTTC. This translates into CSVQGLAGGWYEQYF.

The chain links TRBV7-9 to TRBJ2-4, with 8 bases identical to TRBD1. The DNA end is more similar to TRBJ2-7, so the J call may be wrong. The germline gives CDR1 SEHNR, CDR2 FQNEAQ (reference sequence). The CDR3 runs 15 residues. The CDR3 region has the DNA TGTGCCAGCAGCTTAGGGACTGGACAGGGCAACGAGCAGTACTTC. The encoded protein is CASSLGTGQGNEQYF.

The rearrangement uses TRBV12-5 and TRBJ1-5, with D possibly being TRBD1 (5 bases). V was cut by 2 bases and J by 5 bases, with 13 bases left in between. CDR1 is LGHNT, CDR2 FRNRAP, per germline. CDR3 size: 15 residues. The CDR3: CASGLTVREHQPQHF. The CDR3 nucleotides read TGTGCTAGTGGTTTGACTGTCAGGGAACATCAGCCCCAGCATTTT.

The chain uses TRBV4-1 and TRBJ2-1; D remains ambiguous. Germline CDR1 and CDR2: MGHRA and YSYEKL. The CDR3 extends over 16 amino acids. V was pared by 7 bases and J by 8 bases, with 24 bases between. CDR3 sequence: CASKKTNTPTNHEQFF. CDR3 nucleotide sequence: TGCGCCAGCAAGAAAACAAACACTCCCACTAATCATGAGCAGTTCTTC.

The chain uses TRBV12-3 or TRBV12-4 and TRBJ1-2; D might be TRBD1 (6 bases). The CDR3 consists of 12 residues. V dropped 7 bases and J dropped 8 bases, with 14 bases sitting between them. The CDR3 loop is CASTPSRGGYTF. The CDR3 DNA reads TGTGCCAGCACTCCTTCCAGGGGCGGCTACACCTTC.

This chain connects TRBV12-3 or TRBV12-4 to TRBJ1-2, with 8 bases aligning to TRBD1. The CDR3 spans 17 residues. V was clipped by 7 bases and J by 1 base; unmatched bases: 14. CDR3 protein: CASKIIGQGPFNYGYTF. In nucleotides, the CDR3 is TGTGCCAGCAAAATAATCGGACAGGGCCCTTTTAACTATGGCTACACCTTC.

J is TRBJ1-2 and V is TRBV3-1, with D perhaps TRBD1 (5 bases). The CDR3 covers 15 residues. The ends were cut back, 3 bases at V and 8 bases at J, with 19 bases in the middle. CDR1 LGHDT and CDR2 YNNKEL come from the germline V gene (reference sequence). CDR3 in amino acids: CASSHSGTVSSGYTF. DNA for the CDR3: TGTGCCAGCAGCCATTCCGGGACCGTATCTTCGGGCTACACCTTC. Combining the CDR3 with reference TRBV3-1 and TRBJ1-2 gives the whole variable domain DTAVSQTPKYLVTQMGNDKSIKCEQNLGHDTMYWYKQDSKKFLKIMFSYNNKELIINETVPNRFSPKSPDKAHLNLHINSLELGDSAVYFCASSHSGTVSSGYTFGSGTRLTVV.

The V call is TRBV7-6, the J call TRBJ2-6; possible D gene TRBD1, 6 bases. The V gene's germline CDR1 is SGHVS and CDR2 FNYEAQ. This CDR3 spans 17 amino acids. Trimming stripped 4 bases from V and 0 bases from J, with 13 bases between. CDR3 DNA sequence: TGTGCCAGCAGCTCCACAGGGTACCTCTCTGGGGCCAACGTCCTGACTTTC. This gives the protein CASSSTGYLSGANVLTF.

CDR3 nucleotide sequence: TGCGCCAGCAGCTTGGACTCTAGCGGGAGGGCCCTGAATGAGCAGTTCTTC. Its protein product is CASSLDSSGRALNEQFF. The chain combines TRBV5-1 with TRBJ2-1; 12 nucleotides match TRBD2. CDR3 size: 17 residues. Germline V gene data show CDR1 as SGHRS and CDR2 as YFSETQ. V lost 0 bases and J lost 7; bases outside the gene matches: 8.

The rearrangement uses TRBV6-5 and TRBJ1-5, with D maybe TRBD1 (5 bases). Germline lookup yields CDR1 MNHEY and CDR2 SVGAGI. V lost 6 bases, J lost 4 bases, and 13 bases lay in between. The CDR3 runs to 14 residues. The CDR3: CASRKGLGNQPQHF. The DNA of the CDR3 is TGTGCCAGCAGAAAGGGGCTCGGGAATCAGCCCCAGCATTTT.

The V and J genes are TRBV7-2 and TRBJ2-5; TRBD2 matches at 8 bases. There are 16 residues in the CDR3. The junction had 8 bases not matched to a gene; V was cut back by 4 bases and J by 1 base. The V gene's germline CDR1 is SGHTA and CDR2 FQGNSA. The CDR3 here is CASSSGWRGVQETQYF. The CDR3 nucleotides read TGTGCCAGCAGCTCCGGCTGGCGGGGGGTCCAAGAGACCCAGTACTTC.

The CDR3 coding sequence is TGTGCCAGCAGCTCAGAGGACCTGTTGAACACTGAAGCTTTCTTT. Protein sequence: CASSSEDLLNTEAFF. The rearrangement joins TRBV7-2 to TRBJ1-1; the D is unclear. CDR1 is SGHTA, CDR2 FQGNSA, per germline. The CDR3 length is 15 residues. Trimming cost V 4 bases and J 0 bases, with 12 bases left between them. Together with reference TRBV7-2 and TRBJ1-1, the CDR3 gives the full variable domain: GAGVSQSPSNKVTEKGKDVELRCDPISGHTALYWYRQSLGQGLEFLIYFQGNSAPDKSGLPSDRFSAERTGGSVSTLTIQRTQQEDSAVYLCASSSEDLLNTEAFFGQGTRLTVV.

The J gene is TRBJ2-1, the V gene TRBV9; TRBD1 matches at 11 bases. With V trimmed by 2 bases and J by 8 bases, 6 bases remained unmatched. This CDR3 has 15 residues. CDR1 is SGDLS, CDR2 YYNGEE, per germline. CDR3 in amino acids: CASSVGQGAGYEQFF. In DNA, the CDR3 is TGTGCCAGCAGCGTTGGACAGGGGGCGGGATATGAGCAGTTCTTC.